By proportion, the clone carrying this T cell receptor beta chain is medium-sized. Its antigen is currently unknown. A single record per CDR3 protein comes from TCRdb applying MiXCR to the 5' RACE reads. Here the sample spans approximately 40,000 distinct CDR3 sequences, about 4.1% being singletons. The data belong to a study of neurological immune-mediated disorders. Whole-study results and caveats: Neither clinical nor MRI features were associated with the multiple sclerosis repertoire cluster.

This receptor was identified in a man aged 25 to 45 with multiple sclerosis. What was sequenced was PBMCs.

The CDR3 region is CASSSHVASNYGYTF. In DNA form, the CDR3 reads TGCGCCAGCAGCTCGCACGTGGCATCAAACTATGGCTACACCTTC. This sequence joins TRBV5-1 and TRBJ1-2; D unresolved. The V gene's germline CDR1 is SGHRS and CDR2 YFSETQ. The length of the CDR3 is 15 residues. V was cut by 3 bases and J by 2 bases, with 14 bases left in between. Full variable domain (rest looked up from reference TRBV5-1 and TRBJ1-2): KAGVTQTPRYLIKTRGQQVTLSCSPISGHRSVSWYQQTPGQGLQFLFEYFSETQRNKGNFPGRFSGRQFSNSRSEMNVSTLELGDSALYLCASSSHVASNYGYTFGSGTRLTVV.